Presented here are 17 T cell receptor beta chains from one specimen sequenced in a study of T cells after yellow fever vaccination. One entry per CDR3 protein results from TCRdb running MiXCR on the 5' RACE reads. The sample consists of roughly 160,000 distinct CDR3 sequences, around 7.2% of them appearing once. The sequencing here drew on CD4+ T cells sorted from PBMCs, taken 5 days after the first yellow fever vaccination. These receptors were obtained from a man aged 18 to 29 who received the YFV17D yellow fever vaccine.

Concerning this clonotype itself: A much larger clone lies a single base off, so this may be a read error. This chain connects TRBV20-1 to TRBJ1-1; D gene unclear. The V and J ends lost 1 base and 5 bases respectively, with 11 bases between them. Germline CDR1 DFQATT, CDR2 SNEGSKA (reference sequence). This CDR3 is built from 13 residues. The CDR3 region has the DNA TGCAGTGCTAGAGTTCAACAGCATACTGAAGCTTTCTTT. Translation gives CSARVQQHTEAFF.

In its sample, this clonotype was seen a few times. CDR3 in amino acids: CASSWTARGTQYF. The CDR3 DNA reads TGTGCCAGCAGTTGGACAGCCAGGGGTACGCAGTATTTT. This chain uses TRBV6-2 or TRBV6-3 with TRBJ2-3; D perhaps matches TRBD1 (6 bases). The CDR3 runs to 13 residues. Germline V gives CDR1 MNHEY, CDR2 SVGEGT. Trimming took off 4 bases at V and 8 bases at J, with 13 bases between the two ends.

The sample holds a few counts of this clonotype. The chain recombines TRBV2 with TRBJ1-5; tentative D call: TRBD1 (6 bases). V lost 6 bases to trimming and J lost 5 bases, with 14 bases between them. The length of the CDR3 is 14 residues. Per the germline V gene, CDR1 is SNHLY and CDR2 is FYNNEI. The CDR3 here is CASSLTGYDQPQHF. The DNA for the CDR3 is TGTGCCAGCAGCCTTACAGGGTACGATCAGCCCCAGCATTTT. The complete variable domain, with remaining parts taken from reference TRBV2 and TRBJ1-5, reads EPEVTQTPSHQVTQMGQEVILRCVPISNHLYFYWYRQILGQKVEFLVSFYNNEISEKSEIFDDQFSVERPDGSNFTLKIRSTKLEDSAMYFCASSLTGYDQPQHFGDGTRLSIL.

This clonotype has only a few counts. V is TRBV2 and J is TRBJ2-5, with 12 bases fitting TRBD2. CDR3 length equals 19 residues. CDR1 is SNHLY, CDR2 FYNNEI, per germline. The V segment lost 4 bases and the J segment 0 bases; nucleotides outside the gene matches: 12. The CDR3 region has the DNA TGTGCCAGCAGTGTGCGACTAGCGGGGGACTACAGGTACCAAGAGACCCAGTACTTC. The encoded protein is CASSVRLAGDYRYQETQYF.

This clonotype was detected ten times or more. The CDR3 bases are TGCAGTGCTAGAGGAGTTTCAGGTCGTAGGACCGGGGAGCTGTTTTTT. This sequence encodes CSARGVSGRRTGELFF. The V gene is TRBV20-1, the J gene TRBJ2-2; D not certain. The germline gives CDR1 DFQATT, CDR2 SNEGSKA (reference sequence). The CDR3 consists of 16 residues. The V and J ends lost 1 base and 5 bases respectively, with 17 bases between them.

This clonotype showed up many times. The rearrangement uses TRBV4-1 and TRBJ2-5, with no clear D. CDR3 length: 14 residues. The V gene's germline CDR1 is MGHRA and CDR2 YSYEKL. Trimming cost V 0 bases and J 6 bases, with 11 bases left between them. The CDR3 protein is CASSQEQIWKTQYF. CDR3 bases: TGCGCCAGCAGCCAAGAACAGATCTGGAAGACCCAGTACTTC.

This clonotype showed up many times. In nucleotides, the CDR3 is TGCGCCAGCAGCCGGTCGGGAGCGGTGAACACTGAAGCTTTCTTT. Translation gives CASSRSGAVNTEAFF. The genes are TRBV4-1 and TRBJ1-1; D is unresolved. Germline values: CDR1 MGHRA, CDR2 YSYEKL. V shed 4 bases and J shed 0 bases, with 12 bases lying between them. The CDR3 has 15 amino acids.

The genes are TRBV20-1 and TRBJ2-3, with 8 bases fitting TRBD1. Germline-derived CDR1 and CDR2 are DFQATT and SNEGSKA (reference sequence). The CDR3 covers 22 residues. Trimming took 5 bases from V and 2 from J; bases not matched to a gene: 30. CDR3 DNA sequence: TGCAGTGCTCGGTGGACAGGGTCCCACGGCCGAGGACACACAGTAGACACAGATACGCAGTATTTT. It codes for CSARWTGSHGRGHTVDTDTQYF.

This clonotype was counted ten times or more. The chain couples TRBV12-3 or TRBV12-4 to TRBJ1-5; possible D gene TRBD1, 6 bases. The CDR3 runs 15 residues. V was clipped by 6 bases and J by 0 bases, with 12 bases between them. The CDR3 sequence is CASRSGVYSNQPQHF. The CDR3, as DNA: TGTGCCAGCAGATCAGGGGTCTATAGCAATCAGCCCCAGCATTTT.

This clonotype was counted at least ten times. The V call is TRBV4-3, the J call TRBJ2-2; possibly TRBD1 or TRBD2 for D (6 bases each). This CDR3 comprises 16 residues. CDR1 is LGHNA, CDR2 YSLEER, per germline. V was trimmed by 4 bases and J by 0 bases, leaving 12 bases between them. For the CDR3, the DNA is TGCGCCAGCAGCCCCGAAGGGGGGCCGAACACCGGGGAGCTGTTTTTT. Its protein is CASSPEGGPNTGELFF.

This clonotype qualifies as medium-sized. V and J are TRBV7-2 and TRBJ2-7; 11 nucleotides align to TRBD2. V shed 5 bases, J shed 2 bases, and the junction held 2 bases outside the gene matches. The CDR3 length is 14 residues. Germline V gene data show CDR1 as SGHTA and CDR2 as FQGNSA. CDR3 in amino acids: CASSPSGGPYEQYF. The CDR3 DNA sequence: TGTGCCAGCAGCCCTAGCGGGGGGCCCTACGAGCAGTACTTC. Using reference TRBV7-2 and TRBJ2-7 for the parts outside the CDR3, the full variable domain is GAGVSQSPSNKVTEKGKDVELRCDPISGHTALYWYRQSLGQGLEFLIYFQGNSAPDKSGLPSDRFSAERTGGSVSTLTIQRTQQEDSAVYLCASSPSGGPYEQYFGPGTRLTVT.

This clonotype came up many times. The chain is built from TRBV12-3 or TRBV12-4 and TRBJ2-3, with D perhaps TRBD1 or TRBD2 (5 bases each). This CDR3 spans 14 amino acids. The ends were cut back, 3 bases at V and 10 bases at J, with 17 bases in the middle. The CDR3 here is CASSLSGTGLAQYF. CDR3 bases: TGTGCCAGCAGTTTGTCAGGGACGGGCCTGGCGCAGTATTTT.

This clonotype was detected many times. The chain recombines TRBV6-1 with TRBJ2-2; 13 bases align to TRBD2. The CDR3 runs 16 residues. Germline trimming cut 7 bases from V and 5 bases from J; bases unmatched to any gene: 7. Per the germline V gene, CDR1 is MNHNS and CDR2 is SASEGT. The CDR3 spells CASTTGLAGVTGELFF. In nucleotides, the CDR3 is TGTGCCAGCACTACCGGACTAGCGGGGGTAACCGGGGAGCTGTTTTTT.

This clonotype was seen repeatedly, ten times or more. The rearrangement uses TRBV29-1 and TRBJ1-2; the match to TRBD1 covers 9 bases. Germline V gene lookup returns CDR1 SQVTM and CDR2 ANQGSEA. After removal of 7 bases from V and 9 bases from J, the junction contained 9 bases not matched to a gene. The CDR3 totals 12 residues. The CDR3 nucleotides are TGCAGCGGTGCAGGGACAGGGAGTCGCTACACCTTC. Amino acids: CSGAGTGSRYTF.

This clonotype was detected many times. The J gene is TRBJ2-2, the V gene TRBV6-5, with TRBD1 matching over 8 bases. Germline V lookup: CDR1 MNHEY, CDR2 SVGAGI. The ends lost 10 bases at V and 3 bases at J; junction bases unmatched: 1. The CDR3 contains 12 residues. The CDR3 protein is CATQGDTGELFF. The CDR3 DNA follows: TGTGCCACACAGGGGGACACCGGGGAGCTGTTTTTT.

The table lists this clonotype with many counts. This chain connects TRBV4-3 to TRBJ2-2, with no clear D. Germline CDR1 reads LGHNA; CDR2 reads YSLEER. This CDR3 comprises 13 residues. V lost 0 bases to trimming and J lost 6 bases, with 5 bases between them. The CDR3 reads CASSQERAGELFF. As DNA, the CDR3 is TGCGCCAGCAGCCAAGAACGGGCCGGGGAGCTGTTTTTT.

Regarding this clonotype: A much larger clone lies one base from this, so it may be a read error. The chain is built from TRBV6-1 and TRBJ1-2; unclear D gene. The CDR3 spans 17 residues. In germline, CDR1 is MNHNS, CDR2 SASEGT. The V gene lost 6 bases and the J gene lost 7 bases, with 27 bases spanning the gap. CDR3 sequence: CASSSVATWIGLFGYTF. CDR3 bases: TGTGCCAGCAGCTCCGTGGCAACATGGATAGGGCTATTTGGCTACACCTTC.